Following are 17 T cell receptor beta chains from one sample sequenced in a study of cytomegalovirus exposure and HLA in healthy donors. 13 Jbeta primers and 60 Vbeta primers were used for the PCR. Sequencing used immunoSEQ multiplex PCR; TCRdb keeps in-frame clones, though not all of them. The table has 170,000 or so clones, about three quarters seen once. Sequencing was performed on PBMCs. The receptors here all came from a woman between 45 and 60 years old in good health and CMV-seropositive.

The chain carries TRBV6-7 and TRBJ1-2, with D tentatively TRBD1 (5 bases). TRBV6-7 is given ORF status, its function remaining uncertain. The CDR3 sequence is 11 residues long. V shed 7 bases and J shed 8 bases, with 11 bases lying between them. The CDR3 here is CASTEKGGYTF. Written as DNA, the CDR3 is TGTGCCAGCACCGAAAAGGGGGGCTACACCTTC.

The gene calls are TRBV7-2 and TRBJ1-5, with 11 bases matching TRBD1. Germline assignment: CDR1 SGHTA and CDR2 FQGNSA. V gave up 6 bases and J gave up 7 bases; unmatched junction bases: 8. The CDR3 contains 15 residues. For the CDR3, the DNA is TGTGCCAGCAGGCTCTCCGGGACAGGGGGACAGCCCCAGCATTTT. Translating it yields CASRLSGTGGQPQHF.

V usage is TRBV2 and J usage is TRBJ2-2; D unclear. CDR3 length: 14 amino acids. CDR1 is SNHLY and CDR2 is FYNNEI in the germline V gene. Trimming took off 2 bases at V and 7 bases at J, with 11 bases between the two ends. This CDR3 reads CASSENPSHGELFF. In DNA form, the CDR3 reads TGTGCCAGCAGTGAAAATCCCTCACACGGGGAGCTGTTTTTT.

This chain connects TRBV2 to TRBJ1-1; D not certain. Deletions cut 4 bases from V and 1 base from J, with 7 bases between. This CDR3 region has 13 residues. The germline gives CDR1 SNHLY, CDR2 FYNNEI. CDR3 bases: TGTGCCAGCAGTGTGGCACAGAACACTGAAGCTTTCTTT. This sequence encodes CASSVAQNTEAFF.

The rearrangement joins TRBV9 to TRBJ1-4; 8 bases fit TRBD1. With 4 bases clipped from V and 5 bases from J, the junction kept 7 bases outside the gene matches. Germline-derived CDR1 and CDR2 are SGDLS and YYNGEE. The CDR3 covers 15 residues. CDR3 in amino acids: CASSPGDRRNEKLFF. CDR3 bases: TGTGCCAGCAGCCCCGGGGACAGGCGAAATGAAAAACTGTTTTTT.

This clone is a singleton in its sample. The chain uses TRBV5-6 and TRBJ1-1; D is ambiguous. The germline gives CDR1 SGHDT, CDR2 YYEEEE. Trimming stripped 1 base from V and 2 bases from J, with 21 bases between. The CDR3 sequence is 18 residues long. The CDR3 coding sequence is TGTGCCAGCAGCTTGCTTCCTGGGAGGTCTCAGATTAACACTGAAGCTTTCTTT. Translating gives CASSLLPGRSQINTEAFF.

This clone was observed once. V gene TRBV7-9 combines with J gene TRBJ1-1, with D possibly TRBD1 on 6 matching bases. V lost 4 bases and J 5 bases, leaving 8 bases between the germline ends. CDR3 length equals 12 residues. Germline V gene sequence: CDR1 SEHNR, CDR2 FQNEAQ (reference sequence). The CDR3 region is CASSSGTTEAFF. The CDR3 coding sequence is TGTGCCAGCAGCTCCGGGACAACTGAAGCTTTCTTT.

The chain carries TRBV7-2 and TRBJ2-5; TRBD1 matches at 7 bases. Germline trimming cut 5 bases from V and 4 bases from J; bases unmatched to any gene: 10. CDR1 and CDR2 (germline): SGHTA, FQGNSA. CDR3 length: 15 amino acids. The CDR3 here is CASSPGQSLIETQYF. CDR3 in DNA: TGTGCCAGCAGCCCGGGACAGAGCCTAATAGAGACCCAGTACTTC. Full variable domain (outside the CDR3, taken from reference TRBV7-2 and TRBJ2-5): GAGVSQSPSNKVTEKGKDVELRCDPISGHTALYWYRQSLGQGLEFLIYFQGNSAPDKSGLPSDRFSAERTGGSVSTLTIQRTQQEDSAVYLCASSPGQSLIETQYFGPGTRLLVL.

This clone has a handful of counts. The chain has TRBV4-1 and TRBJ2-5; 14 bases align to TRBD2. With 3 bases clipped from V and 0 bases from J, the junction kept 9 bases outside the gene matches. Germline V gene sequence: CDR1 MGHRA, CDR2 YSYEKL. This CDR3 contains 19 residues. The DNA of the CDR3 is TGCGCCAGCAGCCACATCCCTGGGACTAGCGGGGGATACCAAGAGACCCAGTACTTC. Amino acids: CASSHIPGTSGGYQETQYF.

This chain uses TRBV7-9 with TRBJ1-2, with 10 bases aligning to TRBD1. This CDR3 is built from 16 residues. Trimming removed 0 bases from V and 7 bases from J; junction bases left unmatched: 8. CDR1 and CDR2 (germline): SEHNR, FQNEAQ (reference sequence). The CDR3 DNA sequence: TGTGCCAGCAGCTTAGCCGGCGGGACAGGGGATGCTGGCTACACCTTC. Encoded protein: CASSLAGGTGDAGYTF.

The V gene is TRBV11-3, the J gene TRBJ1-6; 7 positions agree with TRBD1. The CDR3 totals 14 residues. V shed 5 bases and J 6 bases; nucleotides not matched to a gene: 4. Per the germline V gene, CDR1 is SGHNT and CDR2 is YENEEA. The CDR3 here is CASSVTGLNSPLHF. CDR3 DNA sequence: TGTGCCAGCAGCGTGACAGGGCTTAATTCACCCCTCCACTTT.

There are a few counts of this clone. The chain couples TRBV7-9 to TRBJ2-5, with TRBD1 as a possible D gene (5 bases). Trimming took off 3 bases at V and 6 bases at J, with 11 bases between the two ends. This CDR3 comprises 13 residues. CDR1 and CDR2 (germline): SEHNR, FQNEAQ (reference sequence). The CDR3 coding sequence is TGTGCCAGCAGCTTCAGTACAGGAAAGACCCAGTACTTC. It specifies CASSFSTGKTQYF.

The V and J genes are TRBV5-1 and TRBJ2-3; TRBD2 agrees at 9 bases. CDR1 SGHRS and CDR2 YFSETQ come from the germline V gene. The CDR3 length is 17 residues. V dropped 1 base and J dropped 0; count of bases not matched to a gene: 6. The CDR3 bases are TGCGCCAGCAGCTTGTTAGCGGGGGCATCTAGCACAGATACGCAGTATTTT. It translates to CASSLLAGASSTDTQYF.

The CDR3 DNA reads TGTGCCATCAGCGACGGGACTAGCGGGAGTGAAACCGGGGAGCTGTTTTTT. This translates into CAISDGTSGSETGELFF. The chain uses TRBV10-3 and TRBJ2-2; TRBD2 aligns across 14 bases. After removal of 6 bases from V and 5 bases from J, the junction contained 8 bases not matched to a gene. In germline, CDR1 is ENHRY, CDR2 SYGVKD. The CDR3 covers 17 residues.

V is TRBV7-2 and J is TRBJ1-5; possible D gene TRBD1, 6 bases. V lost 5 bases, J lost 5 bases, and 10 bases lay in between. Germline V gives CDR1 SGHTA, CDR2 FQGNSA. CDR3 length equals 13 residues. CDR3 protein: CASSRRGDQPQHF. The CDR3 nucleotides are TGTGCCAGCAGCCGCAGGGGTGATCAGCCCCAGCATTTT.

In this sample, this clone turned up once. This chain joins TRBV6-5 and TRBJ2-2; no clear D. In germline, CDR1 is MNHEY, CDR2 SVGAGI. This CDR3 comprises 11 residues. V was trimmed by 2 bases and J by 8 bases, leaving 3 bases between them. CDR3 sequence reads: CASSYEGELFF. For the CDR3, the DNA is TGTGCCAGCAGTTACGAGGGGGAGCTGTTTTTT.

The genes are TRBV11-2 and TRBJ2-2; 12 bases are a match to TRBD1. The CDR3 runs to 16 residues. The ends lost 6 bases at V and 5 bases at J; junction bases unmatched: 7. CDR1 is SGHAT, CDR2 FQNNGV, per germline. CDR3 sequence: CASRKPGQGATGELFF. In DNA form, the CDR3 reads TGTGCCAGCAGGAAACCGGGACAGGGGGCTACCGGGGAGCTGTTTTTT.